One TCR beta chain is described in this entry. Methods used by the authors: Amplification from reference gene primers served as the basis for estimated nucleated cell counts. Measured with immunoSEQ multiplex PCR; TCRdb has only the in-frame clones, and not every one. Clonal size and the V and J genes are those of that table, whereas D and trimming came from the DNA. The sample has 75,000 to 95,000 clones, 70% to 90% seen once. One Seattle source followed patients from active infection through their disease course. This record comes from a study of blood T cell repertoires in COVID-19. Across the study: Collection of acute and convalescent COVID-19 samples took place in the United States, Italy and Spain. In each case, the material was cDNA or gDNA derived from T cells, B-cell-depleted T cells, or PBMCs.

The sample comprised peripheral blood. This sequence originates from a woman aged 60-70 years with COVID-19, enrolled during active disease.

The CDR3 DNA sequence: TGTGCCAGCAGCCCCGGGACTAGCGGCTACGAGCAGTACTTC. Encoded protein: CASSPGTSGYEQYF. The chain employs TRBV3-1 (or the pseudogene TRBV3-2) and TRBJ2-7, with 11 bases aligning to TRBD2. In germline, CDR1 is LGHDT, CDR2 YNNKEL (reference sequence). J lost 3 bases, V lost 4 bases, and 2 bases had no gene match. The CDR3 contains 14 residues.